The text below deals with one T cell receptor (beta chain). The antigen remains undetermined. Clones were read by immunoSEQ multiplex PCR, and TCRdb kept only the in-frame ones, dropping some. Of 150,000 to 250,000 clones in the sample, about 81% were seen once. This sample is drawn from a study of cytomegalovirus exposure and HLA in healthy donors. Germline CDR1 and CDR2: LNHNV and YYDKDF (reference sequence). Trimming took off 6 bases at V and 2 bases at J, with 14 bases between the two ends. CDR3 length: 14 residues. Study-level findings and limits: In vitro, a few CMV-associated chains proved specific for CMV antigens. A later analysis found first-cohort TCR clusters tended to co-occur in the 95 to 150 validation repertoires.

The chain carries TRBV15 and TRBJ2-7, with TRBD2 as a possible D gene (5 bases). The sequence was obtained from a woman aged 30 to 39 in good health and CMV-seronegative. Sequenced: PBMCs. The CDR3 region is CATSGSRVAYEQYF. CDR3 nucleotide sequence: TGTGCCACCAGTGGTTCGCGGGTTGCCTACGAGCAGTACTTC.